The clone carrying this TCR beta chain was observed at least ten times. Its specificity is unknown. TCRdb re-analysed the reads in MiXCR, keeping a single row per CDR3 protein. Among about 770,000 distinct CDR3 sequences listed, roughly 29% were seen once. The data were taken from a study of T cell repertoires in cytomegalovirus infection. The CDR3 covers 11 residues. The V gene's germline CDR1 is SNHLY and CDR2 FYNNEI. Trimming shortened V by 1 base and J by 3 bases, and 1 base separated the two germline ends. This chain connects TRBV2 to TRBJ2-7; no firm D call. Sequenced material: cultured CD8+ T cells from PBMCs, taken from culture after CMV antigen stimulation. This sequence was found in a human donor in good health (CMV status not recorded). Some clones in this sample may be carry-over from other donors' samples. The CDR3 nucleotides are TGTGCCAGCAGTGAAGTCTACGAGCAGTACTTC. Amino acid sequence: CASSEVYEQYF.